This T cell receptor (beta chain) was obtained from a study of cytomegalovirus exposure and HLA in healthy donors. Across the whole study: The 110 or so validation repertoires were produced on the same platform as the roughly 700 repertoires of the first cohort. This was reported in a later analysis. Study-wide points: According to a subsequent analysis, TCR clusters from the first cohort were inclined to appear together in the roughly 130 validation repertoires. The study labeled under 200 TCR beta chains cytomegalovirus-associated. Accounts indicate the classifier identified cytomegalovirus status with strong specificity and sensitivity.

The V gene's germline CDR1 is GTSNPN and CDR2 SVGIG (reference sequence). The CDR3 runs to 15 residues. Trimming at V came to 5 bases and at J to 3 bases, leaving 10 bases not matched to a gene. On this clone itself: The antigen remains unidentified.

Assay used: immunoSEQ multiplex PCR; TCRdb lists only in-frame clones, some missing. The data hold some 150,000 clones, with 85% to 90% observed a single time. The TCR sequence derives from a man aged 18 to 29 in good health and CMV-seronegative. The rearrangement joins TRBV30 to TRBJ2-1; 7 nucleotides line up with TRBD2. The sample comprised PBMCs. The CDR3 DNA is TGTGCCTGGGTGGCTGAGGCGGGGGACTACAATGAGCAGTTCTTC. Its translation: CAWVAEAGDYNEQFF.